This T cell receptor (beta chain) was sequenced for a study of cytomegalovirus exposure and HLA in healthy donors. Findings and limits, study-wide: It was about 180 TCR beta chains that were listed as cytomegalovirus-associated. Researchers reported that three CMV-associated chains were confirmed in vitro as CMV antigen-specific.

The CDR3 totals 15 residues. V was trimmed by 5 bases and J by 0 bases, leaving 8 bases between them. Germline V lookup: CDR1 SGHTA, CDR2 FQGTGA. In the case of this clone: The antigen is undetermined.

It was with 60 Vbeta and 13 Jbeta primers that the PCR ran. TCRdb's copy holds only in-frame clones and misses some; the assay was immunoSEQ multiplex PCR. The sample records 90,000 to 100,000 clones, roughly three quarters being singletons. Healthy bone marrow donors made up the donor group. Donors were nominally healthy when sampled, though unrecorded immune exposures were likely. The rearrangement links TRBV7-3 to TRBJ2-6, with D perhaps matching TRBD2 (6 bases). The sample consisted of PBMCs. The clonotype was recovered from a female donor in good health and CMV-seronegative. The chain's CDR3 is CASSREISGANVLTF. The CDR3, as DNA: TGTGCCAGCAGCCGGGAGATCTCTGGGGCCAACGTCCTGACTTTC.